The 6 T cell receptor beta chains below come from one sample, sequenced in a study of T cell changes during pregnancy in multiple sclerosis (dated by TCRdb to between 2019 and 2020). Receptor libraries were prepared by the immunoSEQ multiplex PCR assay. Here the immuneACCESS table is served through TCRdb, limited to in-frame sequences with V and J called. Missing clones are a known gap in these copies; in checked studies unresolved V genes cover under half, and the rest lacks a known reason. This sample lists nearly 110,000 clones; 85% to 95% were detected once. The ten largest clones take up roughly 1.5% of the sample. The sequences come from peripheral blood, collected after pregnancy. Receptors originate from a female donor with multiple sclerosis, enrolled in a pregnancy study.

The chain recombines TRBV30 with TRBJ2-1; TRBD1 might be the D (6 bases). V was clipped by 8 bases and J by 2 bases, with 10 bases between them. CDR1 is GTSNPN, CDR2 SVGIG, per germline (reference sequence). This CDR3 spans 12 amino acids. This CDR3 reads CAGDTPYNEQFF. The CDR3 bases are TGTGCCGGGGACACACCCTACAATGAGCAGTTCTTC. Drawing the rest from reference TRBV30 and TRBJ2-1, the complete variable domain is SQTIHQWPATLVQPVGSPLSLECTVEGTSNPNLYWYRQAAGRGLQLLFYSVGIGQISSEVPQNLSASRPQDRQFILSSKKLLLSDSGFYLCAGDTPYNEQFFGPGTRLTVL.

The chain links TRBV30 to TRBJ2-1; D is unclear. The V gene's germline CDR1 is GTSNPN and CDR2 SVGIG (reference sequence). V was cut by 0 bases and J by 0 bases, with 6 bases left in between. The CDR3 contains 14 residues. The CDR3 DNA reads TGTGCCTGGAGTGTCATGAGCTCCTACAATGAGCAGTTCTTC. It codes for CAWSVMSSYNEQFF.

The table lists this clone with a count of one. The chain has TRBV28 and TRBJ2-7; TRBD1 agrees at 11 bases. V shed 6 bases and J 3 bases; nucleotides not matched to a gene: 7. CDR1 MDHEN and CDR2 SYDVKM come from the germline V gene. This CDR3 contains 15 residues. CDR3 DNA sequence: TGTGCCAGCAGCCCCTCGGGGACAGGGGGCTACGAGCAGTACTTC. Amino acids: CASSPSGTGGYEQYF.

The V call is TRBV5-1, the J call TRBJ2-7; no reliable D call. V lost 0 bases, J lost 1 base, and 11 bases lay in between. The CDR3 sequence is 15 residues long. Germline CDR1 reads SGHRS; CDR2 reads YFSETQ. The CDR3 DNA reads TGCGCCAGCAGCTTGGCAGGAAGGTATTCCTACGAGCAGTACTTC. This translates into CASSLAGRYSYEQYF.

The V and J genes are TRBV6-1 and TRBJ2-3; 7 nucleotides line up with TRBD1. CDR1 is MNHNS, CDR2 SASEGT, per germline. V shed 11 bases, J shed 3 bases, and the junction held 11 bases outside the gene matches. This CDR3 contains 14 residues. CDR3 bases: TGTGCCTGCGCACAGGGGAGTGGTACAGATACGCAGTATTTT. Amino acids: CACAQGSGTDTQYF.

V and J are TRBV5-6 and TRBJ2-7; 7 bases align to TRBD2. Germline V lookup: CDR1 SGHDT, CDR2 YYEEEE. The J segment lost 6 bases and the V segment lost 3 bases, leaving 15 bases of the junction unmatched. CDR3 size: 16 residues. CDR3 sequence reads: CASSSFGKRGSSEQYF. CDR3 bases: TGTGCCAGCAGCTCCTTCGGGAAGCGGGGCTCCAGCGAGCAGTACTTC. Looking up the rest from reference TRBV5-6 and TRBJ2-7 gives the full variable domain: DAGVTQSPTHLIKTRGQQVTLRCSPKSGHDTVSWYQQALGQGPQFIFQYYEEEERQRGNFPDRFSGHQFPNYSSELNVNALLLGDSALYLCASSSFGKRGSSEQYFGPGTRLTVT.